This T cell receptor (beta chain) was identified during a study of T cells in Graves' hyperthyroidism and ophthalmopathy. At the level of the study: Peripheral blood was taken when the disease was first diagnosed, before any treatment began. Study-wide results and caveats: Peripheral blood also featured most of the thyroid clonotypes expanded above 0.001.

With respect to this clonotype: The antigen is undetermined. A much larger clone sits a single nucleotide away, making a read error possible.

The CDR3 is 13 residues long. Germline lookup yields CDR1 ENHRY and CDR2 SYGVKD. Trimming stripped 11 bases from V and 3 bases from J, with 16 bases between. Uncontrolled infection, other autoimmune disease, pregnancy or lactation excluded patients. Researchers took RNA transcripts and amplified the TCR beta CDR3 regions from them. A first-round RT-PCR of the TCR CDR3 used the HTBI primer set. TCRdb used MiXCR to reprocess the multiplex PCR reads, holding one entry per CDR3 protein. The table lists 750,000 to 950,000 distinct CDR3 sequences, over 35% of them singletons. The gene calls are TRBV10-3 and TRBJ2-5; D possibly corresponds to TRBD2 (6 bases). This TCR was sampled from a man between 18 and 35 years old with Graves' hyperthyroidism. The sequenced material came from blood. The CDR3 sequence: CAASSGPEETQYF. CDR3 sequence (DNA): TGTGCCGCCTCGAGCGGGCCCGAAGAGACCCAGTACTTC.